The TCR beta chain described here comes from a study of radiation and T cells in renal cell carcinoma. Study-wide background: Nephrectomy followed 15 Gy stereotactic body radiation by 4 weeks.

V lost 6 bases to trimming and J lost 6 bases; unmatched junction nucleotides: 13. Per the germline V gene, CDR1 is MNHEY and CDR2 is SMNVEV (reference sequence). The CDR3 totals 16 residues. The time point here: baseline pretreatment blood. This sample's treatment: 15 Gy SBRT to primary tumor, nephrectomy 4 weeks later. The tumor was a clear cell renal cell carcinoma. Regarding this clone: Its target is not known.

Profiled with immunoSEQ multiplex PCR; TCRdb holds only in-frame clones, not every one. Among some 100,000 clones listed, 82% were seen once. Study conclusions and caveats: Pretreatment tumor biopsies were lacking, so baseline clonotypes are unknown.

V gene TRBV27 combines with J gene TRBJ2-1, with 8 bases lining up with TRBD2. The starting material was blood, obtained from a patient whose treatment included radiotherapy and nephrectomy. This clonotype was sampled from a man aged 60 to 75 with renal cell carcinoma. In nucleotides, the CDR3 is TGTGCCAGCAGATCCGACCTAGCGGGTGGGTCCAATGAGCAGTTCTTC. Its translation is CASRSDLAGGSNEQFF.